The present entry profiles one TCR beta chain with its context. Antigen unknown. Generated by immunoSEQ multiplex PCR, the TCRdb table keeps only in-frame clones and is missing some. The profile shows roughly 420,000 clones, approximately 90% of them singletons. These data belong to a study of Ad26.COV2.S vaccination and SARS-CoV-2 variants. Treatment of the sample: some 20 received Ad26.COV2.S at low or high dose, single or two shots; roughly 5 received placebo; per-sample allocation not given. At day 63 after the first vaccine or placebo injection, samples were drawn. Vaccination used an Ad26 vector expressing Wuhan-strain SARS-CoV-2 spike. Broader study findings: Measurements of TCR breadth and depth may have given underestimates of the total T cell responses.

Germline lookup yields CDR1 SQVTM and CDR2 ANQGSEA. The CDR3 has 13 residues. J gave up 4 bases and V 4 bases, and 5 bases lay outside the gene matches. The sequence came from a person aged 18-65 years who received the Ad26.COV2.S COVID-19 vaccine or a placebo. The sequenced sample was peripheral blood, obtained in a trial of Ad26.COV2.S vaccine versus placebo. The chain is built from TRBV29-1 and TRBJ2-3; TRBD1 matches 7 bases. The CDR3 sequence: CSVATGSPDTQYF. CDR3 DNA sequence: TGCAGCGTTGCGACAGGGAGTCCAGATACGCAGTATTTT.